A single sample is the source of the 26 T cell receptor beta chains below, sequenced in a study of Ad26.COV2.S vaccination and SARS-CoV-2 variants. Produced via immunoSEQ multiplex PCR; TCRdb's table is partial and in-frame only. The table includes about 350,000 clones, around 92% detected once. Here the sequenced sample was peripheral blood, taken after recovery from COVID-19. The receptors stem from a human donor who had recovered from COVID-19.

The rearrangement uses TRBV5-1 and TRBJ1-6; D gene ambiguous. The CDR3 covers 15 residues. Germline V gives CDR1 SGHRS, CDR2 YFSETQ. V was clipped by 0 bases and J by 4 bases, with 8 bases between them. CDR3 DNA sequence: TGCGCCAGCAGCTTGGAGAGTGGTTATAATTCACCCCTCCACTTT. Protein product: CASSLESGYNSPLHF.

The chain combines TRBV19 with TRBJ2-5, with 14 bases lining up with TRBD2. Per the germline V gene, CDR1 is LNHDA and CDR2 is SQIVND (reference sequence). The CDR3 has 17 residues. After removal of 6 bases from V and 5 bases from J, the junction contained 11 bases not matched to a gene. As DNA, the CDR3 is TGTGCCAGTAGAACTAGCGGGACTAGCGGGGGTGGGGAGACCCAGTACTTC. It encodes CASRTSGTSGGGETQYF.

This chain uses TRBV10-3 with TRBJ2-7; 8 bases match TRBD1. Losses at the gene ends were 4 bases for V and 3 bases for J; bases not matched to a gene: 11. CDR1 is ENHRY and CDR2 is SYGVKD in the germline V gene. There are 16 residues in the CDR3. The CDR3 DNA follows: TGTGCCATCAGTGGGGAAGACAGGGGCAAACTCTACGAGCAGTACTTC. It codes for CAISGEDRGKLYEQYF.

This clone occurred a few times. The chain combines TRBV5-5 with TRBJ1-5; D gene uncertain. V lost 2 bases and J 0 bases, leaving 9 bases between the germline ends. The CDR3 has 15 amino acids. Per germline, CDR1 SGHKS and CDR2 YYEKEE (reference sequence). The CDR3: CASSLDGNSNQPQHF. The DNA of the CDR3 is TGTGCCAGCAGCTTAGACGGTAATAGCAATCAGCCCCAGCATTTT.

The J gene is TRBJ1-1, the V gene TRBV7-9; 7 positions match TRBD1. Looked up from germline, CDR1 is SEHNR and CDR2 is FQNEAQ (reference sequence). The CDR3 has 12 residues. Germline trimming cut 8 bases from V and 8 bases from J; bases unmatched to any gene: 8. The CDR3: CASDRWGQEAFF. In DNA, the CDR3 is TGTGCCAGCGACAGGTGGGGACAGGAAGCTTTCTTT.

V usage is TRBV21-1 and J usage is TRBJ2-2; the table's D call of TRBD1 was not tested on the DNA. TRBV21-1 is a listed pseudogene. The CDR3 loop spans 15 amino acids. The CDR3 reads CASSKRGTGSGELFF. The CDR3 DNA sequence: TGTGCCAGCAGCAAAAGGGGGACAGGTTCCGGGGAGCTGTTTTTT.

The chain employs TRBV19 and TRBJ2-5, with D perhaps matching TRBD1 or TRBD2 (5 bases each). Trimming took off 6 bases at V and 12 bases at J, with 14 bases between the two ends. Germline lookup yields CDR1 LNHDA and CDR2 SQIVND (reference sequence). The CDR3 totals 11 residues. This chain's CDR3 is CASSKAGAKYF. The CDR3 DNA follows: TGTGCCAGTAGCAAAGCCGGGGCGAAGTACTTC.

This chain joins TRBV27 and TRBJ2-7; 10 bases line up with TRBD1. Trimming took 2 bases from V and 2 from J; bases not matched to a gene: 6. The CDR3 totals 16 residues. In germline, CDR1 is MNHEY, CDR2 SMNVEV (reference sequence). The CDR3 DNA reads as TGTGCCAGCAGTTTAGTGGGACAGGGGTACCCCTACGAGCAGTACTTC. Amino acid sequence: CASSLVGQGYPYEQYF.

J is TRBJ1-4 and V is TRBV6-6; 7 bases agree with TRBD1. Per germline, CDR1 MNHNY and CDR2 SVGAGI (reference sequence). The CDR3 extends over 16 amino acids. J lost 0 bases, V lost 2 bases, and 3 bases had no gene match. The CDR3: CASSYGGTATNEKLFF. In DNA form, the CDR3 reads TGTGCCAGCAGTTACGGTGGGACAGCAACTAATGAAAAACTGTTTTTT.

This sequence joins TRBV2 and TRBJ2-5, with D perhaps TRBD1 (6 bases). The germline V and J ends were trimmed by 4 bases and 5 bases, with 14 bases remaining between them. Germline V CDR1 and CDR2: SNHLY, FYNNEI. The CDR3 sequence is 14 residues long. The CDR3 sequence: CASSAGHLGETQYF. CDR3 nucleotide sequence: TGTGCCAGCAGTGCGGGACATCTTGGGGAGACCCAGTACTTC. The full variable domain, with the rest looked up from reference TRBV2 and TRBJ2-5, is EPEVTQTPSHQVTQMGQEVILRCVPISNHLYFYWYRQILGQKVEFLVSFYNNEISEKSEIFDDQFSVERPDGSNFTLKIRSTKLEDSAMYFCASSAGHLGETQYFGPGTRLLVL.

This chain links TRBV6-5 with TRBJ1-2; perhaps TRBD1 as D (6 bases). The CDR3 spans 14 residues. V was pared by 0 bases and J by 5 bases, with 10 bases between. CDR1 is MNHEY, CDR2 SVGAGI, per germline. In DNA form, the CDR3 reads TGTGCCAGCAGTTACTCGAGGGGGGAATATGGCTACACCTTC. This translates into CASSYSRGEYGYTF.

This rearrangement joins TRBV19 to TRBJ1-3; D is ambiguous. Germline V gives CDR1 LNHDA, CDR2 SQIVND (reference sequence). CDR3 size: 16 residues. The germline V and J ends were trimmed by 1 base and 2 bases, with 12 bases remaining between them. CDR3 DNA: TGTGCCAGTAGTATAGGTCCAGGCTCCGCTGGAAACACCATATATTTT. Encoded protein: CASSIGPGSAGNTIYF. The entire variable domain, with the rest obtained from reference TRBV19 and TRBJ1-3, is as follows: DGGITQSPKYLFRKEGQNVTLSCEQNLNHDAMYWYRQDPGQGLRLIYYSQIVNDFQKGDIAEGYSVSREKKESFPLTVTSAQKNPTAFYLCASSIGPGSAGNTIYFGEGSWLTVV.

J is TRBJ1-4 and V is TRBV6-1, with D tentatively TRBD1 (5 bases). V was shortened by 2 bases and J by 4 bases, with 11 bases between the two germline ends. The germline V gene has CDR1 MNHNS and CDR2 SASEGT. The CDR3 extends over 15 amino acids. CDR3 in DNA: TGTGCCAGCAGTGAAAGGGGCAGTTATAATGAAAAACTGTTTTTT. This encodes CASSERGSYNEKLFF.

The chain couples TRBV7-9 to TRBJ1-5; 8 positions match TRBD1. The germline V gene has CDR1 SEHNR and CDR2 FQNEAQ (reference sequence). The V and J ends lost 5 bases and 1 base, in that order; junction bases with no gene match: 4. The length of the CDR3 is 15 residues. CDR3 amino acids: CASSLGQESNQPQHF. The CDR3, as DNA: TGTGCCAGCAGCCTGGGACAGGAGAGCAATCAGCCCCAGCATTTT.

This rearrangement joins TRBV29-1 to TRBJ2-7; unclear D gene. From germline, CDR1 is SQVTM and CDR2 ANQGSEA. V lost 4 bases and J lost 2, with 12 bases in between. The CDR3 is made up of 13 amino acids. As DNA, the CDR3 is TGCAGCGTTGTTCGAGACGGGCCCTACGAGCAGTACTTC. This sequence encodes CSVVRDGPYEQYF.

The chain recombines TRBV7-9 with TRBJ1-2; D uncertain. CDR1 is SEHNR and CDR2 is FQNEAQ in the germline V gene (reference sequence). There are 9 residues in the CDR3. The chain's CDR3 is CVGGKGYTF. The CDR3 DNA reads as TGTGTTGGAGGGAAAGGCTACACCTTC. The variable domain in full, completed from reference TRBV7-9 and TRBJ1-2, reads DTGVSQNPRHKITKRGQNVTFRCDPISEHNRLYWYRQTLGQGPEFLTYFQNEAQLEKSRLLSDRFSAERPKGSFSTLEIQRTEQGDSAMYLCVGGKGYTFGSGTRLTVV.

The V and J genes are TRBV6-6 and TRBJ1-6; D is undetermined. Per the germline V gene, CDR1 is MNHNY and CDR2 is SVGAGI (reference sequence). Trimming removed 6 bases at V and 8 bases at J, with 14 bases between. The CDR3 has 14 amino acids. The CDR3 sequence: CASRPGTRDSPLHF. The CDR3 bases are TGTGCCAGCAGACCGGGCACCCGAGATTCACCCCTCCACTTT.

This chain joins TRBV6-1 and TRBJ1-6; D is ambiguous. The CDR3 has 16 residues. V was trimmed by 2 bases and J by 6 bases, leaving 14 bases between them. Per the germline V gene, CDR1 is MNHNS and CDR2 is SASEGT. This CDR3 reads CASSERTPRSNSPLHF. The CDR3, as DNA: TGTGCCAGCAGTGAAAGGACCCCCCGATCTAATTCACCCCTCCACTTT.

A note on this clone: At the DNA level, this CDR3 is encoded by other sequences in the same sample as well. The chain joins TRBV7-9 to TRBJ2-3; a weak D match, TRBD2 (5 bases). This CDR3 comprises 14 residues. CDR1 and CDR2 from the germline V gene are SEHNR and FQNEAQ (reference sequence). With 4 bases removed from V and 3 bases from J, the gap between germline ends came to 11 bases. CDR3 in DNA: TGTGCCAGCAGCTCATCACTAGGAACAGATACGCAGTATTTT. This gives the protein CASSSSLGTDTQYF.

V and J are TRBV3-1 (or the pseudogene TRBV3-2) and TRBJ2-2; TRBD2 matches 7 bases. The junction had 18 bases not matched to a gene; V was cut back by 4 bases and J by 7 bases. Per the germline V gene, CDR1 is LGHDT and CDR2 is YNNKEL (reference sequence). The CDR3 is 18 amino acids. The CDR3 DNA reads as TGTGCCAGCAGCCCCGGGGGGATGGGGGTTCCGAGTCTCGGGGAGCTGTTTTTT. This sequence encodes CASSPGGMGVPSLGELFF.

The rearrangement joins TRBV19 to TRBJ2-5, with D possibly being TRBD1 (6 bases). CDR1 and CDR2 from the germline V gene are LNHDA and SQIVND (reference sequence). Between the trimmed V and J ends, which lost 2 bases and 2 bases, there was a span of 12 bases. The CDR3 is 15 amino acids. This chain's CDR3 is CASSIKRGRQETQYF. CDR3 in DNA: TGTGCCAGTAGTATAAAGAGGGGGAGACAAGAGACCCAGTACTTC. The variable domain in full, completed from reference TRBV19 and TRBJ2-5, reads DGGITQSPKYLFRKEGQNVTLSCEQNLNHDAMYWYRQDPGQGLRLIYYSQIVNDFQKGDIAEGYSVSREKKESFPLTVTSAQKNPTAFYLCASSIKRGRQETQYFGPGTRLLVL.

The chain has TRBV6-5 and TRBJ1-5, with a possible D match to TRBD1 (5 bases). Germline CDR1 reads MNHEY; CDR2 reads SVGAGI. V gave up 7 bases and J gave up 1 base, with 8 bases separating them. There are 13 residues in the CDR3. CDR3 loop: CASTGDSNQPQHF. Written as DNA, the CDR3 is TGTGCCAGCACCGGGGACAGCAATCAGCCCCAGCATTTT.

The gene calls are TRBV11-2 and TRBJ2-6; maybe TRBD2 (6 bases). In germline, CDR1 is SGHAT, CDR2 FQNNGV. CDR3 length: 19 amino acids. Trimming took off 4 bases at V and 0 bases at J, with 19 bases between the two ends. The CDR3 coding sequence is TGTGCCAGCAGCTCTAGGGCGGGGTACACTCTCTCTGGGGCCAACGTCCTGACTTTC. Protein: CASSSRAGYTLSGANVLTF.

The gene calls are TRBV11-2 and TRBJ2-7; TRBD1 agrees at 7 bases. The V segment lost 6 bases and the J segment 5 bases; nucleotides outside the gene matches: 7. The CDR3 runs to 13 residues. Germline V lookup: CDR1 SGHAT, CDR2 FQNNGV. Written as DNA, the CDR3 is TGTGCCAGCAGGTCGACAGGGAAACACGAGCAGTACTTC. Protein product: CASRSTGKHEQYF.

The chain uses TRBV19 and TRBJ2-3; D is ambiguous. CDR1 is LNHDA, CDR2 SQIVND, per germline (reference sequence). The CDR3 length is 14 residues. V was trimmed by 4 bases and J by 0 bases, leaving 8 bases between them. The CDR3 sequence: CASSTGASTDTQYF. Here the CDR3 DNA reads TGTGCCAGTAGTACAGGTGCTAGCACAGATACGCAGTATTTT.

The rearrangement uses TRBV9 and TRBJ2-3; TRBD1 matches at 8 bases. The CDR3 length is 16 residues. Germline lookup yields CDR1 SGDLS and CDR2 YYNGEE. Germline trimming cut 0 bases from V and 3 bases from J; bases unmatched to any gene: 6. The CDR3 coding sequence is TGTGCCAGCAGCGTAGCGCAGGGGGCGATAACAGATACGCAGTATTTT. Translation gives CASSVAQGAITDTQYF.